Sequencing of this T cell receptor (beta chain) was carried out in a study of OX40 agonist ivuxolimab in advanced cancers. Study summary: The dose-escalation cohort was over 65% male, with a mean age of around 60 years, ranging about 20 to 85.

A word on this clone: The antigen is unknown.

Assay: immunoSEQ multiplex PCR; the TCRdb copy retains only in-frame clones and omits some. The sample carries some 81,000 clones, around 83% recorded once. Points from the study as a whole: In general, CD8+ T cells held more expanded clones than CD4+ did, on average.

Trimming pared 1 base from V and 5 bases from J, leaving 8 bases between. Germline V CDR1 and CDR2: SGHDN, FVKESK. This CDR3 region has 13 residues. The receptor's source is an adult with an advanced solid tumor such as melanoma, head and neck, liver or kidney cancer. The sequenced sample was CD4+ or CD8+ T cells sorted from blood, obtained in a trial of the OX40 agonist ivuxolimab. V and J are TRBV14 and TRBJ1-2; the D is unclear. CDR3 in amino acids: CASSQALMYGYTF. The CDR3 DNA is TGTGCCAGCAGCCAAGCTCTTATGTATGGCTACACCTTC.